A single sample gave rise to the 8 T cell receptor beta chains below, sequenced in a study of CD8+ T cells in alopecia areata. Sample treatment: oral pan-JAK inhibitor, 5-10 mg twice daily. Reverse transcription of extracted RNA yielded cDNA, which provided the sequencing template. Libraries were prepared by immunoSEQ multiplex PCR; TCRdb keeps only in-frame clonotypes and omits some of them. The sample lists 150,000 to 200,000 clones, 60% occurring once. Sequencing was performed on CD4+ T cells sorted from blood, taken at week 24, from a patient treated with tofacitinib. Receptor source: a human donor with alopecia areata.

This clone was recorded a few times. This chain uses TRBV30 with TRBJ2-2; D gene ambiguous. V was cut by 2 bases and J by 6 bases, with 10 bases left in between. The CDR3 extends over 13 amino acids. Germline CDR1 and CDR2: GTSNPN and SVGIG (reference sequence). The CDR3 nucleotides read TGTGCCTGGAGTAAGGGTTTTGCCGGGGAGCTGTTTTTT. This sequence encodes CAWSKGFAGELFF.

The chain uses TRBV5-1 and TRBJ2-2; 7 bases match TRBD1. The CDR3 is made up of 17 amino acids. The junction had 9 bases not matched to a gene; V was cut back by 0 bases and J by 4 bases. CDR1 is SGHRS, CDR2 YFSETQ, per germline. The CDR3 region has the DNA TGCGCCAGCAGCTTGGGACAGGGCCAAGGGAGCACCGGGGAGCTGTTTTTT. Amino acid sequence: CASSLGQGQGSTGELFF.

This clone occurred a few times. The chain combines TRBV10-3 with TRBJ2-5; 7 nucleotides match TRBD1. Germline CDR1 is ENHRY and CDR2 is SYGVKD. The V gene end was trimmed by 6 bases and the J gene end by 5 bases; junction bases not matched to a gene: 0. The CDR3 is made up of 11 amino acids. The CDR3 protein is CAIRDRETQYF. Written as DNA, the CDR3 is TGTGCCATCAGGGACAGGGAGACCCAGTACTTC.

The CDR3 loop is CASSLSRSTEAFF. The CDR3 nucleotides are TGTGCCAGCAGCTTATCCCGGTCCACTGAAGCTTTCTTT. The J gene is TRBJ1-1, the V gene TRBV7-7, with D unresolved. The V end lost 2 bases, the J end lost 4 bases, and 8 bases lay between the germline ends. The length of the CDR3 is 13 residues. Per germline, CDR1 SSHAT and CDR2 FNYEAQ (reference sequence).

The V gene is TRBV30, the J gene TRBJ2-1; unclear D gene. From germline, CDR1 is GTSNPN and CDR2 SVGIG (reference sequence). The germline V and J ends were trimmed by 2 bases and 0 bases, with 17 bases remaining between them. The CDR3 has 17 amino acids. CDR3 loop: CAWSTSTRYSSYNEQFF. CDR3 coding DNA: TGTGCCTGGAGTACCTCGACTCGCTATAGCTCCTACAATGAGCAGTTCTTC.

The rearrangement links TRBV4-3 to TRBJ1-1; D gene unclear. The V gene's germline CDR1 is LGHNA and CDR2 YSLEER. Trimming stripped 0 bases from V and 7 bases from J, with 12 bases between. This CDR3 is built from 14 residues. For the CDR3, the DNA is TGCGCCAGCAGCCAAGACCTCAACGCAGGTGAAGCTTTCTTT. This gives the protein CASSQDLNAGEAFF.

The chain employs TRBV11-2 and TRBJ2-7, with 8 bases identical to TRBD1. The germline V gene has CDR1 SGHAT and CDR2 FQNNGV. The CDR3 contains 16 residues. V lost 1 base, J lost 5 bases, and 10 bases stayed unmatched. CDR3 protein: CASSLVSAGGFHEQYF. The CDR3 DNA reads TGTGCCAGCAGCTTAGTATCGGCAGGGGGCTTCCACGAGCAGTACTTC.

This clone was seen more than once but under ten times. This chain links TRBV6-6 with TRBJ1-2; 9 bases line up with TRBD1. Germline CDR1 MNHNY, CDR2 SVGAGI (reference sequence). Unmatched junction bases numbered 6, after V lost 2 bases and J lost 8 bases. The CDR3 contains 14 residues. CDR3 sequence reads: CASSYAGTGLGYTF. CDR3 nucleotide sequence: TGTGCCAGCAGTTACGCCGGGACAGGGTTAGGCTACACCTTC.